Below are 17 T cell receptor beta chains sequenced from a single sample in a study of control samples from healthy donors and cancer patients. Assay used: immunoSEQ multiplex PCR; TCRdb lists only in-frame clones, some missing. The table shows 150,000 to 200,000 clones, with 91% occurring only once. Material for sequencing was blood. The receptors were gathered from a woman between 25 and 40 years old in good health.

This chain joins TRBV3-1 (or the pseudogene TRBV3-2) and TRBJ2-2; a possible D gene is TRBD1 (6 bases). The ends were cut back, 3 bases at V and 9 bases at J, with 11 bases in the middle. CDR3 length equals 13 residues. Per germline, CDR1 LGHDT and CDR2 YNNKEL (reference sequence). The CDR3 nucleotides are TGTGCCAGCAGCCACAGGGGAGAAAGGGAGCTGTTTTTT. It yields the protein CASSHRGERELFF.

The rearrangement uses TRBV6-5 and TRBJ2-7; 9 bases align to TRBD1. Germline assignment: CDR1 MNHEY and CDR2 SVGAGI. The length of the CDR3 is 14 residues. Trimming cost V 4 bases and J 0 bases; bases outside gene matches: 1. CDR3: CASSSTGGSYEQYF. CDR3 coding DNA: TGTGCCAGCAGTTCGACAGGGGGCTCCTACGAGCAGTACTTC.

The J gene is TRBJ2-1, the V gene TRBV10-2, with a tentative D call TRBD2 (7 bases). Trimming left V 2 bases short and J 8 bases short, with 13 bases between. Germline CDR1 and CDR2: WSHSY and SAAADI. This CDR3 is 14 amino acids long. As DNA, the CDR3 is TGCGCCAGCAGTGAGCGGGGCGGGGGCGATGAGCAGTTCTTC. It translates to CASSERGGGDEQFF.

This clone was observed many times. V is TRBV6-4 and J is TRBJ2-1; D remains unclear. Germline-derived CDR1 and CDR2 are MRHNA and SNTAGT. The CDR3 has 13 amino acids. Deletions cut 2 bases from V and 4 bases from J, with 6 bases between. CDR3 bases: TGTGCCAGCAGTGACAGGGCGTACAATGAGCAGTTCTTC. Encoded protein: CASSDRAYNEQFF.

The chain is built from TRBV7-3 and TRBJ1-2, with TRBD1 identical over 7 bases. V lost 4 bases to trimming and J lost 3 bases; unmatched junction nucleotides: 8. The CDR3 is made up of 15 amino acids. CDR1 and CDR2 (germline): SGHTA, FQGTGA. CDR3 nucleotides: TGTGCCAGCAGCTCTCAGGGGGGCGCCGACTATGGCTACACCTTC. Translated, it gives CASSSQGGADYGYTF.

This chain links TRBV28 with TRBJ1-3; TRBD1 might be the D (6 bases). Trimming cost V 7 bases and J 2 bases, with 9 bases left between them. Germline loops: CDR1 MDHEN, CDR2 SYDVKM. This CDR3 has 13 amino acids. CDR3 amino acids: CASTRTAGNTIYF. For the CDR3, the DNA is TGTGCCAGCACCCGGACAGCTGGAAACACCATATATTTT.

The V gene is TRBV5-1, the J gene TRBJ2-3; 12 positions agree with TRBD2. The germline V gene has CDR1 SGHRS and CDR2 YFSETQ. J was trimmed by 0 bases and V by 0 bases; bases with no gene match: 5. This CDR3 is built from 18 residues. This CDR3 is CASSLGLAGAASTDTQYF. In nucleotides, the CDR3 is TGCGCCAGCAGCTTGGGACTAGCGGGAGCGGCCAGCACAGATACGCAGTATTTT.

This rearrangement joins TRBV5-1 to TRBJ2-3; 7 bases map to TRBD1. With V trimmed by 0 bases and J by 1 base, 5 bases remained unmatched. The CDR3 loop spans 16 amino acids. CDR1 SGHRS and CDR2 YFSETQ come from the germline V gene. For the CDR3, the DNA is TGCGCCAGCAGCTTGGACCGCGGACAGGGCACAGATACGCAGTATTTT. Translation gives CASSLDRGQGTDTQYF.

The rearrangement uses TRBV7-9 and TRBJ1-2; a weak D match, TRBD1 (5 bases). This CDR3 contains 14 residues. The germline V gene has CDR1 SEHNR and CDR2 FQNEAQ (reference sequence). The V end was cut by 1 base, the J end by 0 bases, with 6 bases between. The DNA for the CDR3 is TGTGCCAGCAGCTTAGGGGGCTCTAACTATGGCTACACCTTC. This gives the protein CASSLGGSNYGYTF.

This chain links TRBV29-1 with TRBJ2-2; 7 nucleotides match TRBD1. This CDR3 spans 14 amino acids. The germline CDR1 and CDR2 sequences are SQVTM and ANQGSEA. V trimming: 3 bases; J trimming: 0 bases; junction bases outside the gene matches: 1. The CDR3 bases are TGCAGCGTTGAGACAGGGTCGAACACCGGGGAGCTGTTTTTT. Amino acids: CSVETGSNTGELFF.

The V gene is TRBV12-5, the J gene TRBJ2-7; 7 bases agree with TRBD1. Looked up from germline, CDR1 is LGHNT and CDR2 is FRNRAP. This CDR3 contains 13 residues. Trimming took 5 bases from V and 5 from J; bases not matched to a gene: 6. In DNA, the CDR3 is TGTGCTAGTGGTACCCCTACAGGGGACGAGCAGTACTTC. Its protein is CASGTPTGDEQYF.

The chain couples TRBV19 to TRBJ2-3; 9 bases agree with TRBD1. V was pared by 6 bases and J by 2 bases, with 6 bases of the junction left unmatched. The germline gives CDR1 LNHDA, CDR2 SQIVND (reference sequence). The CDR3 contains 15 residues. CDR3 DNA: TGTGCCAGTAGCCCCCGACAGGGGGTCACAGATACGCAGTATTTT. Translating gives CASSPRQGVTDTQYF.

The genes are TRBV18 and TRBJ1-5; D gene uncertain. The ends were cut back, 2 bases at V and 0 bases at J, with 8 bases in the middle. This CDR3 is built from 15 residues. Germline CDR1 KGHSH, CDR2 LQKENI. The chain's CDR3 is CASSPGRVSNQPQHF. CDR3 bases: TGTGCCAGCTCACCAGGGCGAGTTAGCAATCAGCCCCAGCATTTT.

V and J are TRBV15 and TRBJ2-1; 7 positions agree with TRBD1. This CDR3 comprises 15 residues. The germline CDR1 and CDR2 sequences are LNHNV and YYDKDF (reference sequence). After removal of 1 base from V and 3 bases from J, the junction contained 3 bases not matched to a gene. The CDR3 coding sequence is TGTGCCACCAGCAGAGGACAGGGTTACTACAATGAGCAGTTCTTC. It translates to CATSRGQGYYNEQFF.

The rearrangement joins TRBV10-1 to TRBJ2-5, with 7 bases matching TRBD2. The CDR3 covers 14 residues. The germline CDR1 and CDR2 sequences are WNHNN and SYGVQD (reference sequence). V was clipped by 0 bases and J by 6 bases; unmatched bases: 4. The CDR3, as DNA: TGCGCCAGCAGTGAGTCGGGGGGGAAGAAGACCCAGTACTTC. It encodes CASSESGGKKTQYF.

The rearrangement uses TRBV5-1 and TRBJ2-3; D call uncertain. Between the trimmed V and J ends, which lost 6 bases and 1 base, there was a span of 6 bases. The CDR3 loop spans 12 amino acids. CDR1 and CDR2 from the germline V gene are SGHRS and YFSETQ. The CDR3 nucleotides are TGCGCCAGCACCAGCGGCACAGATACGCAGTATTTT. It specifies CASTSGTDTQYF. Full variable domain (remainder filled in from reference TRBV5-1 and TRBJ2-3): KAGVTQTPRYLIKTRGQQVTLSCSPISGHRSVSWYQQTPGQGLQFLFEYFSETQRNKGNFPGRFSGRQFSNSRSEMNVSTLELGDSALYLCASTSGTDTQYFGPGTRLTVL.

The chain recombines TRBV19 with TRBJ1-2, with TRBD1 matching over 7 bases. With 6 bases clipped from V and 0 bases from J, the junction kept 4 bases outside the gene matches. The germline V gene encodes CDR1 LNHDA and CDR2 SQIVND (reference sequence). The CDR3 is made up of 14 amino acids. The CDR3: CASSRQGSNYGYTF. The CDR3 nucleotides read TGTGCCAGTAGCCGACAGGGATCTAACTATGGCTACACCTTC.